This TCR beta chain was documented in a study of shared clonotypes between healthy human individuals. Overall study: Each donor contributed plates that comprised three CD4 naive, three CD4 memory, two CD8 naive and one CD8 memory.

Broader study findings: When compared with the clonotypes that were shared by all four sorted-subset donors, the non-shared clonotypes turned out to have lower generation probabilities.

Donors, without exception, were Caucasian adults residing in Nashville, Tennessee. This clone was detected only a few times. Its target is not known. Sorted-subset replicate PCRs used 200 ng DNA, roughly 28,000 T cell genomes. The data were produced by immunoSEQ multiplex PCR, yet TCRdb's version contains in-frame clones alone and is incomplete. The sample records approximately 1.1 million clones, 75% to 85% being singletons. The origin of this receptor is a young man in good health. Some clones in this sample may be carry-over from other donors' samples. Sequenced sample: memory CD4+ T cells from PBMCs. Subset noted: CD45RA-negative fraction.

The CDR3 DNA follows: TGTGCCACCAGCAGAGATTTAGGACAGGGGGCGAGGCAGCCCCAGCATTTT. The encoded protein is CATSRDLGQGARQPQHF. The J gene is TRBJ1-5, the V gene TRBV15, with TRBD1 matching 11 bases. The CDR3 has 17 amino acids. The trim removed 0 bases at V and 7 bases at J, leaving 8 bases unmatched. Per germline, CDR1 LNHNV and CDR2 YYDKDF (reference sequence).